In this sample, the clone carrying this T cell receptor (beta chain) turned up a few times. This sample stems from a study of T-cell reconstitution after alpha-beta-depleted transplantation in children. It was with unique molecular identifiers that the TCRbeta library was prepared. MiXCR, applied by TCRdb to the PCR reads, yields one record per CDR3 protein. The sample consists of about 540,000 distinct CDR3 sequences, approximately 20% of them appearing once. The trim removed 3 bases at V and 1 base at J, leaving 9 bases unmatched. CDR3 length: 17 amino acids. The V gene's germline CDR1 is DFQATT and CDR2 SNEGSKA (reference sequence).

The genes are TRBV20-1 and TRBJ1-1; the match to TRBD1 covers 12 bases. The TCR sequence derives from a human donor who donated a stem cell graft to a child with acute lymphoblastic leukemia. Specimen: PBMCs from the stem cell graft donor, collected from the stem cell graft. The DNA of the CDR3 is TGCAGTGCTAGGGGGACAGGGGGCGATTTCTGGAACACTGAAGCTTTCTTT. It codes for CSARGTGGDFWNTEAFF.